The clone carrying this TCR beta chain was counted between two and nine times. What it binds is not known. The data were obtained in a study of shared clonotypes between healthy human individuals. Study-wide findings and caveats: A generally larger estimated richness was seen in naive subsets than in memory subsets.

HIV-negative, healthy adults without recent acute infections or vaccinations were the donors. An approximately 200 ng quantity of DNA, about 30,000 T cell genomes, went into the sorted-subset replicate PCRs. Using immunoSEQ multiplex PCR, the repertoire was profiled, and TCRdb retains in-frame clones only, with some absent. The repertoire consists of 2.3 million or so clones, with approximately 93% occurring once and the leading ten covering about 0.41%. The CDR3 loop spans 13 amino acids. Germline loops: CDR1 LNHDA, CDR2 SQIVND (reference sequence). Trimming took off 5 bases at V and 4 bases at J, with 11 bases between the two ends.

The sample was naive CD4+ T cells from PBMCs. Subset meaning: CD45RA+ positively selected. This TCR was recovered from a man in his late teens or twenties in good health. Some clones in this sample may be carry-over from other donors' samples. The chain employs TRBV19 and TRBJ1-2; D is unclear. The CDR3 region is CASSPGRAYGYTF. DNA of the CDR3: TGTGCCAGTAGTCCCGGGAGGGCCTATGGCTACACCTTC. The full variable domain, rest sourced from reference TRBV19 and TRBJ1-2, is DGGITQSPKYLFRKEGQNVTLSCEQNLNHDAMYWYRQDPGQGLRLIYYSQIVNDFQKGDIAEGYSVSREKKESFPLTVTSAQKNPTAFYLCASSPGRAYGYTFGSGTRLTVV.